This T cell receptor (beta chain) derives from a study of blood T cell repertoires in COVID-19. V was pared by 5 bases and J by 1 base, with 17 bases between. The CDR3 has 16 residues. Germline V lookup: CDR1 SEHNR, CDR2 FQNEAQ (reference sequence). This clone was seen a few times. The assay was immunoSEQ multiplex PCR, and TCRdb's table has in-frame clones only and misses some. The sample lists some 120,000 clones, around four fifths occurring once. This sequence joins TRBV7-9 and TRBJ1-1; D is perhaps TRBD1 (5 bases). The specimen was peripheral blood. The source is a human donor in a cohort sampled during active COVID-19. This CDR3 is CASSRRGGISNTEAFF. The CDR3, as DNA: TGTGCCAGCAGCCGGCGCGGGGGGATATCGAACACTGAAGCTTTCTTT.